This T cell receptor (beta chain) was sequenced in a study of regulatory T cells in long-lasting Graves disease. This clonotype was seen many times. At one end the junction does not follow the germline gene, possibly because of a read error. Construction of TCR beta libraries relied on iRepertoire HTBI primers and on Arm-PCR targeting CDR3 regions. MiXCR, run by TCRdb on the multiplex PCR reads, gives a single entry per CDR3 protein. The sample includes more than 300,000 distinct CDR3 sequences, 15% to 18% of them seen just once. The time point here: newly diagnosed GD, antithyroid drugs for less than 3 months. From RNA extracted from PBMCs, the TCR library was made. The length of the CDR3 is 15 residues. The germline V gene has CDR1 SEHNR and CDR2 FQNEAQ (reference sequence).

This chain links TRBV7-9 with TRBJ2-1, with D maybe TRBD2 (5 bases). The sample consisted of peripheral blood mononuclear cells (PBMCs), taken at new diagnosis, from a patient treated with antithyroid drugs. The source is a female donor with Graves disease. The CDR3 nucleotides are TGTGCCAGCAGTTTAGAGGGAAGCTCCTACAATGAGCAGTTCTTC. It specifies CASSLEGSSYNEQFF.